A single sample is the source of the 28 T cell receptor beta chains below, sequenced in a study of blood T cell repertoires in COVID-19. Sequencing was performed with immunoSEQ multiplex PCR; in TCRdb, only in-frame clones are kept and a portion is missing. The sample yields more than 90,000 clones, around 87% seen once. Sequencing was carried out using peripheral blood. The receptors derive from a woman in her twenties or thirties with acute or convalescent COVID-19.

J is TRBJ2-3 and V is TRBV27; D gene unclear. The germline CDR1 and CDR2 sequences are MNHEY and SMNVEV (reference sequence). CDR3 length: 14 amino acids. V lost 5 bases and J 1 base, leaving 10 bases between the germline ends. CDR3 sequence (DNA): TGTGCCAGCAGTGCCAGCCGGGGCACAGATACGCAGTATTTT. Its protein product is CASSASRGTDTQYF.

The rearrangement links TRBV27 to TRBJ2-3; 9 nucleotides match TRBD2. There are 16 residues in the CDR3. CDR1 is MNHEY, CDR2 SMNVEV, per germline (reference sequence). V dropped 4 bases and J dropped 6; count of bases not matched to a gene: 11. CDR3 sequence reads: CASSSYRLAGNDTQYF. The CDR3, as DNA: TGTGCCAGCAGTTCCTACCGCCTAGCGGGGAACGATACGCAGTATTTT.

J is TRBJ1-4 and V is TRBV2, with TRBD1 as a possible D gene (6 bases). V was clipped by 3 bases and J by 4 bases, with 12 bases between them. The CDR3 spans 15 residues. Germline CDR1 is SNHLY and CDR2 is FYNNEI. This chain's CDR3 is CASSDIRGSNEKLFF. The CDR3 bases are TGTGCCAGCAGTGACATCAGGGGCAGTAATGAAAAACTGTTTTTT.

This chain connects TRBV28 to TRBJ2-7; a possible D gene is TRBD2 (6 bases). The ends were cut back, 5 bases at V and 1 base at J, with 15 bases in the middle. Germline-derived CDR1 and CDR2 are MDHEN and SYDVKM. The CDR3 consists of 15 residues. The chain's CDR3 is CASSNPGGSSYEQYF. Here the CDR3 DNA reads TGTGCCAGCAGTAACCCTGGGGGGTCGTCCTACGAGCAGTACTTC.

The chain uses TRBV6-5 and TRBJ2-6; TRBD1 matches at 8 bases. J lost 4 bases, V lost 6 bases, and 5 bases had no gene match. This CDR3 is 15 amino acids long. Looked up from germline, CDR1 is MNHEY and CDR2 is SVGAGI. The CDR3, as DNA: TGTGCCAGCAGGCGGACAGGGATCGGGGCCAACGTCCTGACTTTC. Its protein is CASRRTGIGANVLTF.

The chain is built from TRBV28 and TRBJ1-2; D is perhaps TRBD1 (5 bases). Deletions cut 5 bases from V and 8 bases from J, with 12 bases between. Per the germline V gene, CDR1 is MDHEN and CDR2 is SYDVKM. This CDR3 has 12 residues. CDR3 in amino acids: CASSEGRGGYTF. Here the CDR3 DNA reads TGTGCCAGCAGTGAGGGGAGGGGCGGCTACACCTTC.

The sample holds a few counts of this clone. This chain joins TRBV7-2 and TRBJ2-7; D remains ambiguous. The CDR3 sequence is 14 residues long. Germline V gene data show CDR1 as SGHTA and CDR2 as FQGNSA. V was cut by 4 bases and J by 0 bases, with 10 bases left in between. The CDR3 DNA is TGTGCCAGCAGCTCCAAGTGGGCCTCCTACGAGCAGTACTTC. Its translation: CASSSKWASYEQYF.

This chain connects TRBV19 to TRBJ2-7; no clear D gene. CDR1 and CDR2 from the germline V gene are LNHDA and SQIVND (reference sequence). The V end was cut by 0 bases, the J end by 7 bases, with 13 bases between. The CDR3 has 14 residues. The CDR3 loop is CASSIDNAGQEQYF. The CDR3 bases are TGTGCCAGTAGTATAGATAACGCTGGGCAAGAGCAGTACTTC.

The chain couples TRBV4-1 to TRBJ1-5; D unresolved. V was clipped by 2 bases and J by 8 bases, with 13 bases between them. The CDR3 is 14 amino acids. The germline V gene encodes CDR1 MGHRA and CDR2 YSYEKL. Here the CDR3 reads CASSQRPLQEPQHF. CDR3 DNA sequence: TGCGCCAGCAGCCAAAGACCGTTGCAGGAGCCCCAGCATTTT.

The chain combines TRBV19 with TRBJ1-1; 8 nucleotides agree with TRBD1. Looked up from germline, CDR1 is LNHDA and CDR2 is SQIVND (reference sequence). CDR3 length: 11 amino acids. The V gene end was trimmed by 7 bases and the J gene end by 10 bases; junction bases not matched to a gene: 5. For the CDR3, the DNA is TGTGCCAGTACCAGGGGGCGGTTAGCTTTCTTT. Translated: CASTRGRLAFF.

DNA for the CDR3: TGCGCCAGCAGCCAAGGGACTAGCGGCCGGGATACGCAGTATTTT. It translates to CASSQGTSGRDTQYF. The J gene is TRBJ2-3, the V gene TRBV4-1, with 10 bases fitting TRBD2. CDR3 size: 15 residues. Germline V gene sequence: CDR1 MGHRA, CDR2 YSYEKL. V shed 1 base and J 6 bases; nucleotides not matched to a gene: 4.

The chain uses TRBV10-3 and TRBJ1-2, with TRBD1 matching 9 bases. The CDR3 runs 16 residues. Trimming at V came to 2 bases and at J to 7 bases, leaving 11 bases not matched to a gene. Per the germline V gene, CDR1 is ENHRY and CDR2 is SYGVKD. Here the CDR3 DNA reads TGTGCCATCAGTGAGAACAGGGGGCGCCCCCAGCCTGGCTACACCTTC. It is translated as CAISENRGRPQPGYTF.

The rearrangement joins TRBV10-3 to TRBJ1-6; D perhaps matches TRBD1 (5 bases). The CDR3 spans 13 residues. The V gene lost 6 bases and the J gene lost 7 bases, with 10 bases spanning the gap. In germline, CDR1 is ENHRY, CDR2 SYGVKD. In DNA form, the CDR3 reads TGTGCCATCAGGAATAGACAGAATTCACCCCTCCACTTT. As protein: CAIRNRQNSPLHF.

This sequence joins TRBV30 and TRBJ1-5; perhaps TRBD1 as D (5 bases). V lost 2 bases and J 4 bases, leaving 12 bases between the germline ends. Germline loops: CDR1 GTSNPN, CDR2 SVGIG (reference sequence). This CDR3 region has 14 residues. The CDR3 sequence: CAWSPRQNNQPQHF. The CDR3 DNA reads TGTGCCTGGAGTCCAAGACAGAATAATCAGCCCCAGCATTTT.

This chain links TRBV6-5 with TRBJ1-6; D is unresolved. Germline-derived CDR1 and CDR2 are MNHEY and SVGAGI. V lost 6 bases, J lost 4 bases, and 10 bases lay in between. The CDR3 extends over 14 amino acids. The CDR3 reads CASRTPGYNSPLHF. The CDR3 coding sequence is TGTGCCAGCAGGACCCCGGGTTATAATTCACCCCTCCACTTT.

The chain combines TRBV9 with TRBJ2-3, with 9 bases lining up with TRBD2. Trimming removed 4 bases from V and 0 bases from J; junction bases left unmatched: 6. Germline V gene data show CDR1 as SGDLS and CDR2 as YYNGEE. The CDR3 extends over 16 amino acids. The CDR3 region is CASSIISGGSTDTQYF. In nucleotides, the CDR3 is TGTGCCAGCAGCATCATTAGCGGGGGAAGCACAGATACGCAGTATTTT.

The chain employs TRBV7-3 and TRBJ1-6; D is unresolved. This CDR3 has 15 amino acids. V gave up 0 bases and J gave up 6 bases, with 9 bases separating them. CDR1 is SGHTA, CDR2 FQGTGA, per germline. DNA for the CDR3: TGTGCCAGCAGCTTAACCCACTCCCCTAATTCACCCCTCCACTTT. It encodes CASSLTHSPNSPLHF.

This clone has a handful of counts. V is TRBV14 and J is TRBJ1-1; 7 bases line up with TRBD1. The ends lost 1 base at V and 4 bases at J; junction bases unmatched: 6. Germline V gives CDR1 SGHDN, CDR2 FVKESK. CDR3 length: 15 residues. The CDR3 nucleotides read TGTGCCAGCAGCCAAGTAGGGGGCTTTGGCACTGAAGCTTTCTTT. It yields the protein CASSQVGGFGTEAFF.

CDR3 protein: CASSTPNYGYTF. In nucleotides, the CDR3 is TGTGCCAGCAGCACACCAAACTATGGCTACACCTTC. The chain couples TRBV6-5 to TRBJ1-2; D remains unclear. The CDR3 runs 12 residues. The germline V and J ends were trimmed by 6 bases and 2 bases, with 7 bases remaining between them. CDR1 is MNHEY, CDR2 SVGAGI, per germline.

The chain is built from TRBV10-3 and TRBJ2-1; 11 positions match TRBD2. Unmatched junction bases numbered 3, after V lost 3 bases and J lost 2 bases. CDR1 is ENHRY, CDR2 SYGVKD, per germline. This CDR3 has 16 amino acids. The CDR3 loop is CAISELLAGAYNEQFF. In DNA form, the CDR3 reads TGTGCCATCAGTGAACTACTAGCGGGGGCCTACAATGAGCAGTTCTTC.

The chain is built from TRBV4-2 and TRBJ2-3, with 8 bases aligning to TRBD2. CDR1 LGHNA and CDR2 YNFKEQ come from the germline V gene. The CDR3 covers 15 residues. J lost 3 bases, V lost 6 bases, and 8 bases had no gene match. The CDR3 nucleotides read TGTGCCAGCAGTCTTCTAGCGGGCGGAACAGATACGCAGTATTTT. Translating it yields CASSLLAGGTDTQYF.

This clone was counted only a few times. The chain recombines TRBV7-3 with TRBJ1-6; 7 nucleotides line up with TRBD1. CDR1 is SGHTA, CDR2 FQGTGA, per germline. The ends lost 2 bases at V and 7 bases at J; junction bases unmatched: 5. The CDR3 totals 15 residues. The CDR3 reads CASSLGGTVNSPLHF. DNA of the CDR3: TGTGCCAGCAGCTTAGGTGGGACAGTCAATTCACCCCTCCACTTT.

The chain is built from TRBV6-4 and TRBJ2-3; possible D gene TRBD2, 5 bases. The length of the CDR3 is 14 residues. Germline CDR1 and CDR2: MRHNA and SNTAGT. V gave up 5 bases and J gave up 0 bases, with 9 bases separating them. In DNA, the CDR3 is TGTGCCAGCAGTAGCGGCACTAGCACAGATACGCAGTATTTT. It encodes CASSSGTSTDTQYF.

This chain connects TRBV27 to TRBJ1-1, with D uncertain. Germline V gene data show CDR1 as MNHEY and CDR2 as SMNVEV (reference sequence). This CDR3 contains 15 residues. Between the trimmed V and J ends, which lost 0 bases and 0 bases, there was a span of 8 bases. CDR3 amino acids: CASSLSPILNTEAFF. In DNA form, the CDR3 reads TGTGCCAGCAGTTTATCGCCTATTCTGAACACTGAAGCTTTCTTT.

The rearrangement uses TRBV6-5 and TRBJ2-2; D might be TRBD2 (6 bases). V lost 8 bases to trimming and J lost 7 bases, with 11 bases between them. Germline V lookup: CDR1 MNHEY, CDR2 SVGAGI. The CDR3 sequence is 12 residues long. In DNA, the CDR3 is TGTGCCAGCTACCGGGGGAGCGGGGAGCTGTTTTTT. It codes for CASYRGSGELFF.

V is TRBV28 and J is TRBJ1-2; tentative D call: TRBD1 (5 bases). CDR1 is MDHEN, CDR2 SYDVKM, per germline. The ends were cut back, 8 bases at V and 0 bases at J, with 10 bases in the middle. The CDR3 totals 13 residues. The CDR3 sequence is CASFSTANYGYTF. CDR3 bases: TGTGCCAGCTTCTCGACAGCTAACTATGGCTACACCTTC.

This clone was counted only a few times. The CDR3 DNA sequence: TGTGCCAGCAGCTTCCGCGGATCGGCTAATGAAAAACTGTTTTTT. Its protein is CASSFRGSANEKLFF. The gene calls are TRBV7-9 and TRBJ1-4, with D hard to call. The germline V and J ends were trimmed by 3 bases and 3 bases, with 11 bases remaining between them. The germline V gene has CDR1 SEHNR and CDR2 FQNEAQ (reference sequence). CDR3 size: 15 residues.

The V and J genes are TRBV27 and TRBJ1-4, with D tentatively TRBD1 (6 bases). V shed 7 bases and J shed 3 bases, with 9 bases lying between them. The germline V gene encodes CDR1 MNHEY and CDR2 SMNVEV (reference sequence). This CDR3 region has 13 residues. CDR3 nucleotide sequence: TGTGCCAGCAATGGGGGCCCTAATGAAAAACTGTTTTTT. It is translated as CASNGGPNEKLFF.